Sequencing of this T cell receptor beta chain was carried out in a study of blood T cell repertoires in COVID-19 (TCRdb year 2020). With regard to the full study: The collaborator samples originated in the United States, Italy and Spain and spanned the acute and convalescent phases of COVID-19. The material from the prospective study consisted of cDNA or gDNA derived from T cells, B-cell-depleted T cells, or PBMCs. The dataset comprised deeply sampled blood TCRbeta repertoires from subjects exposed to, actively infected with, or recovered from COVID-19. A freely available public database, intended as a resource for researchers studying the immune response to SARS-CoV-2, is where the repertoires were released. The samples were drawn from the first 160 participants of the ongoing ImmuneRACE study and from 1,254 subjects provided by 6 global collaborators. A de-identified subject ID, COVID-19 status, age in years and sex were almost always included in the sample metadata. Where available, HLA class I and class II types were taken from metadata supplied by the sample provider and were not determined by assay-based typing.

Turning to this clone: There is no known antigen for this receptor. Qualities for individual bases were not recorded, and no much larger clone is one base off.

TCRbeta CDR3 regions were amplified from genomic DNA by means of the immunoSEQ Assay, a bias-controlled multiplex PCR. In the original analysis: The number of nucleated cells in each sample was estimated from the amplification of reference gene primers within the assay. Sequence reads were collapsed and filtered to measure the absolute abundance of every unique TCRbeta CDR3 rearrangement. For each sample, productive Simpson clonality was calculated as the square root of Simpson's diversity index over productive rearrangements. TCRdb limited this immuneACCESS table to in-frame rearrangements with V and J called. A share of clones is missing; checked studies link under half to unresolved V genes, and the rest is unexplained. V and J calls and clone size are given by that table; D and trimming were obtained from the DNA. Here the sample has hundreds of thousands of clones; about 86% occur a single time. The top ten clones comprise 5.7% of the sample.

Whole blood was collected in K2EDTA tubes by collaborating institutions according to the institutions' own protocols. For TCRbeta analysis, collaborators shipped samples in one of three forms: frozen whole blood, isolated PBMCs, or DNA extracted from either of those sample types. What the work shows at the level of the full study, not this receptor alone: How much clinical and demographic metadata was included differed by source and by participant, and the metadata was provided uncurated.

The sample was peripheral blood. The TCR sequence derives from a man at least 80 years old with acute or convalescent COVID-19.

The CDR3 in this case is CASSQTSEQFF. The bases read TGTGCCAGCAGCCAAACAAGTGAGCAGTTCTTC. This receptor chain uses TRBV14 and TRBJ2-1; the D gene assignment is ambiguous. The CDR3 goes from the cysteine to the phenylalanine over 11 residues. Only the CDR3 region is kept as DNA, spanning 33 bases read in frame from base 1. CDR1 and CDR2 are read off the germline V gene as SGHDN and FVKESK. V is shortened by 2 bases, J by 9 bases, and the region joining them spans 5 bases.